A selection of T cell receptor beta chains follows, all from one sample in a study of blood T cell repertoires in COVID-19. Sequenced by immunoSEQ multiplex PCR; TCRdb stores in-frame clones only, minus some. This sample has about 150,000 clones, with about 87% found just once. The specimen sequenced was peripheral blood. Receptors were obtained from a man aged 60-69 years with COVID-19, enrolled during active disease. Each CDR3 is given with its conserved first and last residue. The order of the fields is clone size, V gene, J gene, D gene, CDR3 DNA, CDR3 protein. D genes are given only for firm matches. Some rows mark clone size as missing; the rest say once, few, many or name a class of expanded clone.

-	TRBV27	TRBJ1-1	TRBD1	TGTGCCAGCACACGGACAGGGATTTCTGAAGCTTTCTTT	CASTRTGISEAFF
-	TRBV18	TRBJ1-5	-	TGTGCCAGCTCACCATCTGCCCAGAGCAATCAGCCCCAGCATTTT	CASSPSAQSNQPQHF
-	TRBV18	TRBJ1-6	-	TGTGCCAGCTCACCAGGCAGGGCCCAAAATTCACCCCTCCACTTT	CASSPGRAQNSPLHF
few	TRBV12-3/TRBV12-4	TRBJ1-2	-	TGTGCCAGCAGTTTAGCTACAGGGTATGGCTACACCTTC	CASSLATGYGYTF
once	TRBV12-3/TRBV12-4	TRBJ1-1	-	TGTGCCAGCAGGTTCGGGACATCCTTTGAAGCTTTCTTT	CASRFGTSFEAFF
-	TRBV3-1/TRBV3-2	TRBJ2-5	TRBD2	TGTGCCAGCAGCCAAGATCCTAGGACTAGCTCGTCAGCCGTAGAAGAGACCCAGTACTTC	CASSQDPRTSSSAVEETQYF
-	TRBV5-1	TRBJ2-5	-	TGCGCCAGCAGCCCCCCTTCAGGGGTACAAGAGACCCAGTACTTC	CASSPPSGVQETQYF
-	TRBV11-3	TRBJ2-4	TRBD1	TGTGCCAGCAGCTCGGGACAGGGTGCTCGCCCTGGGAACATTCAGTACTTC	CASSSGQGARPGNIQYF
-	TRBV4-3	TRBJ2-3	-	TGCGCCAGCAGCCCTGAGGCTGCAGATACGCAGTATTTT	CASSPEAADTQYF
-	TRBV24-1	TRBJ1-3	-	TGTGCCACCAGTGTTCGCGGCTCTGGAAACACCATATATTTT	CATSVRGSGNTIYF
-	TRBV5-5	TRBJ1-5	TRBD1	TGTGCCAGCAGCGCCGACAGGGTAAATCAGCCCCAGCATTTT	CASSADRVNQPQHF
-	TRBV11-3	TRBJ1-2	-	TGTGCCAGCAGCTTAGAAGTTGCCCCAAGCGGCTACACCTTC	CASSLEVAPSGYTF
-	TRBV9	TRBJ1-3	TRBD1	TGTGCCAGCAGCGTAGGGGGACAGGGGAAGGCTGGAAACACCATATATTTT	CASSVGGQGKAGNTIYF
once	TRBV5-1	TRBJ1-5	TRBD1	TGCGCCAGCAGCAAGACAGGGGAACGAGGTCAGCCCCAGCATTTT	CASSKTGERGQPQHF
-	TRBV3-1/TRBV3-2	TRBJ1-5	TRBD1	TGTGCCAGCAGCCAAGATAGGGGGCGAGGTCAGCCCCAGCATTTT	CASSQDRGRGQPQHF
-	TRBV7-2	TRBJ2-3	-	TGTGCCAGCAGCCCCCAGGGGACGGGCACAGATACGCAGTATTTT	CASSPQGTGTDTQYF
-	TRBV19	TRBJ2-5	TRBD2	TGTGCCAGTAGTACTAGCGGGGGGACACAAGAGACCCAGTACTTC	CASSTSGGTQETQYF
-	TRBV11-2	TRBJ1-5	-	TGTGCCAGCAGCTTAGACGACAGTTATAGCAATCAGCCCCAGCATTTT	CASSLDDSYSNQPQHF
-	TRBV5-4	TRBJ1-2	TRBD1	TGTGCCAGCAGCCTAGGACAGGGCGCAACCCTTTATGGTGGCTACACCTTC	CASSLGQGATLYGGYTF
-	TRBV18	TRBJ1-1	-	TGTGCCAGCTCACCACCCCAGGGCAGTATGAACACTGAAGCTTTCTTT	CASSPPQGSMNTEAFF
-	TRBV27	TRBJ1-1	-	TGTGCCAGCACCGCCCGGGGGAACACTGAAGCTTTCTTT	CASTARGNTEAFF
-	TRBV18	TRBJ1-4	-	TGTGCCAGCTCACTTCTGGCAGGGGAAAAACTGTTTTTT	CASSLLAGEKLFF
-	TRBV5-5	TRBJ1-4	TRBD1	TGTGCCAGCAGCCGGACGGGACAGCGGAATGAAAAACTGTTTTTT	CASSRTGQRNEKLFF
-	TRBV7-2	TRBJ2-3	TRBD2	TGTGCCAGCAGCTTTAGCGGGGCAAGCACAGATACGCAGTATTTT	CASSFSGASTDTQYF
-	TRBV3-1/TRBV3-2	TRBJ2-6	TRBD1	TGTGCCAGCAGCCAAGGGACAGGCTCTGGGGCCAACGTCCTGACTTTC	CASSQGTGSGANVLTF
once	TRBV24-1	TRBJ2-2	-	TGTGCCACCAGTGTCGCAAGAGGGTCGAACACCGGGGAGCTGTTTTTT	CATSVARGSNTGELFF
-	TRBV19	TRBJ1-5	-	TGTGCCAGTAGTATTAGTCTCTCGACAAGTAGCAATCAGCCCCAGCATTTT	CASSISLSTSSNQPQHF
-	TRBV7-2	TRBJ2-4	TRBD2	TGTGCCAGCAGCCCCTCTAGCGGGGGGCTAGCCAAAAACATTCAGTACTTC	CASSPSSGGLAKNIQYF
-	TRBV6-5	TRBJ2-7	TRBD2	TGTGCCAGCAGATTTACAGCGGGGAACACCTACGAGCAGTACTTC	CASRFTAGNTYEQYF
-	TRBV6-6	TRBJ1-6	-	TGTGCCAGCAGAACCGGGACTGGCCTTAATTCACCCCTCCACTTT	CASRTGTGLNSPLHF
-	TRBV3-1/TRBV3-2	TRBJ1-4	-	TGTGCCAGCAGCCATCGAGCCACAGGGATTGCTAATGAAAAACTGTTTTTT	CASSHRATGIANEKLFF
few	TRBV19	TRBJ1-2	-	TGTGCCAGTAGTTGGGCAGCTGACTATGGCTACACCTTC	CASSWAADYGYTF
-	TRBV19	TRBJ1-2	TRBD1	TGTGCCAGTAGTATCACCGGGACAGCCTATGGCTACACCTTC	CASSITGTAYGYTF
-	TRBV5-1	TRBJ2-7	TRBD1	TGCGCCAGCAGCATGACCGGGACAGGGATGTACGAGCAGTACTTC	CASSMTGTGMYEQYF
-	TRBV29-1	TRBJ1-2	-	TGCAGCGTTGATTTCAGGGTATACGGCTACACCTTC	CSVDFRVYGYTF
once	TRBV6-2/TRBV6-3	TRBJ2-2	TRBD1	TGTGCCAGCAGTCTAAACAAACAGGGGGCCGGGGAGCTGTTTTTT	CASSLNKQGAGELFF
once	TRBV18	TRBJ1-5	TRBD1	TGTGCCAGCTCGAGGACAGGGGGTCAGCCCCAGCATTTT	CASSRTGGQPQHF
-	TRBV25-1	TRBJ1-6	-	TGTGCCAGCGGCACCTCGGGAGGTTCACCCCTCCACTTT	CASGTSGGSPLHF
-	TRBV4-1	TRBJ1-2	TRBD1	TGCGCCAGCAGCCAAGAAGGGGGCTGGTATGGCTACACCTTC	CASSQEGGWYGYTF
-	TRBV14	TRBJ2-3	TRBD1	TGTGCCAGCAGCCAAGATTCGGCAGGGGGTACACAAGATACGCAGTATTTT	CASSQDSAGGTQDTQYF
-	TRBV9	TRBJ2-3	TRBD2	TGTGCCAGCAGCGTACGGCGGGGGTCAGATACGCAGTATTTT	CASSVRRGSDTQYF
-	TRBV7-3	TRBJ1-6	TRBD1	TGTGCCAGCAGCTTAGGGGGACAGGGGACCTCACCCCTCCACTTT	CASSLGGQGTSPLHF
-	TRBV11-2	TRBJ2-7	TRBD2	TGTGCCAGCAGCTTAGATCCTAGCGGTAGCTCCTACGAGCAGTACTTC	CASSLDPSGSSYEQYF
-	TRBV3-1/TRBV3-2	TRBJ2-1	TRBD1	TGTGCCAGCAGCCAAAGGGGACAGGGCGCCAATGAGCAGTTCTTC	CASSQRGQGANEQFF
-	TRBV7-2	TRBJ1-1	TRBD1	TGTGCCAGCAGTCAGAGGGATTCGGGACAGGGTCATGAAGCTTTCTTT	CASSQRDSGQGHEAFF
-	TRBV10-3	TRBJ2-2	-	TGTGCCATCAGTGAGGAGGTGACCGGGGAGCTGTTTTTT	CAISEEVTGELFF
-	TRBV19	TRBJ2-6	TRBD1	TGTGCCTCCCGGGACAGGGCGAGCTCTGGGGCCAACGTCCTGACTTTC	CASRDRASSGANVLTF
-	TRBV5-5	TRBJ1-3	-	TGTGCCAGCAGCTTGGGACTGGCCTCTGGAAACACCATATATTTT	CASSLGLASGNTIYF
-	TRBV6-5	TRBJ1-2	TRBD1	TGTGCCAGCGTTCCAGGACAGGGTTATGGCTACACCTTC	CASVPGQGYGYTF
once	TRBV24-1	TRBJ2-2	TRBD1	TGTGCCACCAGTGATACGTCGACAGGGCGGGCCGGGGAGCTGTTTTTT	CATSDTSTGRAGELFF
-	TRBV6-2/TRBV6-3	TRBJ2-5	TRBD1	TGTGCCAGCAGACCTGGGACAGGGGGCCAAGAGACCCAGTACTTC	CASRPGTGGQETQYF
once	TRBV25-1	TRBJ1-5	-	TGTGCCAGCAGTGTGCTCGGGTACAATCAGCCCCAGCATTTT	CASSVLGYNQPQHF
-	TRBV15	TRBJ1-5	-	TGTGCCACCAGCAGAGTAAATCCTTCGGGCAATCAGCCCCAGCATTTT	CATSRVNPSGNQPQHF